This T cell receptor beta chain was found in a study of tumor and adjacent non-tumor tissue in lung cancer. V shed 5 bases and J 9 bases; nucleotides not matched to a gene: 15. Per the germline V gene, CDR1 is SQVTM and CDR2 is ANQGSEA. This CDR3 is 15 amino acids long. Turning to this clonotype: A clone one base away is much larger, so this may be a read error.

A modified ARM-PCR protocol with three rounds of nested PCR amplified TCRbeta. Each CDR3 protein is one row after TCRdb ran MiXCR on the multiplex PCR reads. The sample has roughly 120,000 distinct CDR3 sequences, roughly 73% seen once. No cell sorting was done before RNA was extracted from the tissue. This sequence was found in a woman in her fifties or sixties with non-small cell lung cancer. The sequencing sample was made of lung tumor tissue. This rearrangement joins TRBV29-1 to TRBJ2-2; 7 bases are a match to TRBD2. The chain's CDR3 is CSVTVAGDQKRELFF. CDR3 DNA sequence: TGCAGCGTTACTGTGGCGGGGGACCAAAAGCGGGAGCTGTTTTTT.